One sample yielded the 16 T cell receptor beta chains listed below, sequenced in a study of breast tumors, draining lymph nodes, adjacent tissues. TCRdb used MiXCR to reprocess the multiplex PCR reads, holding one entry per CDR3 protein. The table lists about 150,000 distinct CDR3 sequences, approximately 20% of them singletons. The lymph nodes were axillary draining lymph nodes from breast cancer patients. Sequences were obtained from axillary lymph node tissue. All receptors come from a female donor with breast cancer. Some clones in this sample may be carry-over from other donors' samples.

About this clonotype itself: A much larger clone sits a single nucleotide away, making a read error possible. This chain links TRBV5-6 with TRBJ2-7; 8 nucleotides align to TRBD2. Germline CDR1 reads SGHDT; CDR2 reads YYEEEE. This CDR3 has 14 amino acids. The trim removed 3 bases at V and 6 bases at J, leaving 8 bases unmatched. In nucleotides, the CDR3 is TGTGCCAGCAGCTGGGGGGGGACTAGTGGCGAGCAGTACTTC. This codes for CASSWGGTSGEQYF.

This clonotype was seen a single time. The chain links TRBV20-1 to TRBJ2-2; D is possibly TRBD1 or TRBD2 (6 bases each). There are 15 residues in the CDR3. Trimming took 3 bases from V and 1 from J, leaving 12 bases between them. Germline V gene sequence: CDR1 DFQATT, CDR2 SNEGSKA (reference sequence). CDR3 amino acids: CSASAAGQNTGELFF. CDR3 nucleotides: TGCAGTGCTAGTGCCGCGGGACAGAACACCGGGGAGCTGTTTTTT.

This clonotype was observed a handful of times. The chain uses TRBV4-2 and TRBJ2-6; D not resolved. Germline loops: CDR1 LGHNA, CDR2 YNFKEQ. This CDR3 spans 15 amino acids. With 3 bases removed from V and 0 bases from J, the gap between germline ends came to 6 bases. The CDR3 nucleotides read TGTGCCAGCAGCCAGCACAGCTCTGGGGCCAACGTCCTGACTTTC. Protein sequence: CASSQHSSGANVLTF.

There are many counts of this clonotype. The J gene is TRBJ2-3, the V gene TRBV5-1; TRBD1 aligns across 7 bases. Germline CDR1 and CDR2: SGHRS and YFSETQ. V lost 2 bases and J lost 2; bases outside the gene matches: 5. The CDR3 spans 15 residues. The chain's CDR3 is CASSFRDSNTDTQYF. The CDR3 DNA sequence: TGCGCCAGCAGCTTCCGGGACAGTAACACAGATACGCAGTATTTT. Together with reference TRBV5-1 and TRBJ2-3, the CDR3 gives the full variable domain: KAGVTQTPRYLIKTRGQQVTLSCSPISGHRSVSWYQQTPGQGLQFLFEYFSETQRNKGNFPGRFSGRQFSNSRSEMNVSTLELGDSALYLCASSFRDSNTDTQYFGPGTRLTVL.

The chain links TRBV7-8 to TRBJ2-7; perhaps TRBD1 as D (5 bases). V was cut by 5 bases and J by 0 bases, with 14 bases left in between. The CDR3 spans 15 residues. Germline-derived CDR1 and CDR2 are SGHVS and FQNEAQ. The CDR3 sequence: CASSLREGDSYEQYF. The CDR3 DNA reads as TGTGCCAGCAGCCTACGAGAAGGGGACTCCTACGAGCAGTACTTC.

There are a few counts of this clonotype. CDR3 DNA: TGTGCCAGCAGTCGGGGGCGGGGGCTAGCGGTCACAGATACGCAGTATTTT. Residues: CASSRGRGLAVTDTQYF. The chain links TRBV6-5 to TRBJ2-3; D might be TRBD2 (7 bases). The CDR3 length is 17 residues. The V gene lost 5 bases and the J gene lost 2 bases, with 20 bases spanning the gap. The germline CDR1 and CDR2 sequences are MNHEY and SVGAGI.

The chain uses TRBV3-2 and TRBJ2-3; TRBD2, the table's D call, lacks a check against the DNA. TRBV3-2 has pseudogene status. This CDR3 contains 16 residues. CDR3 nucleotides: TGTGCCAGCAGCCAGGGGACTAGCGGGGCAACAGATACGCAGTATTTT. Translated, it gives CASSQGTSGATDTQYF.

This clonotype was observed at least ten times. The chain has TRBV7-8 and TRBJ2-5; 7 nucleotides line up with TRBD2. The J segment lost 13 bases and the V segment lost 4 bases, leaving 12 bases of the junction unmatched. The germline gives CDR1 SGHVS, CDR2 FQNEAQ. The CDR3 spans 13 residues. CDR3 residues: CASSSSGLSPGYF. CDR3 nucleotides: TGTGCCAGCAGCTCCTCGGGACTAAGCCCAGGGTACTTC.

The chain has TRBV5-4 and TRBJ2-7; 9 positions agree with TRBD2. The CDR3 runs to 15 residues. The germline V gene encodes CDR1 SGHNT and CDR2 YYREEE (reference sequence). V lost 3 bases and J lost 7; bases outside the gene matches: 11. As DNA, the CDR3 is TGTGCCAGCAGCTACAAACTAGCGGGTGGTGGTGAGCAGTACTTC. Protein: CASSYKLAGGGEQYF. Drawing the rest from reference TRBV5-4 and TRBJ2-7, the complete variable domain is ETGVTQSPTHLIKTRGQQVTLRCSSQSGHNTVSWYQQALGQGPQFIFQYYREEENGRGNFPPRFSGLQFPNYSSELNVNALELDDSALYLCASSYKLAGGGEQYFGPGTRLTVT.

This clonotype was observed many times. The chain recombines TRBV12-3 or TRBV12-4 with TRBJ2-1; 8 positions agree with TRBD1. CDR3 length: 15 amino acids. Trimming removed 3 bases from V and 9 bases from J; junction bases left unmatched: 10. CDR3 nucleotides: TGTGCCAGCAGTTTTGGACGATCGGACAGGGCTGAGCAGTTCTTC. This encodes CASSFGRSDRAEQFF.

A note on this clonotype: Without the conserved terminal phenylalanine or tryptophan, this CDR3 likely stems from a read error. The CDR3 DNA follows: TGCAGTGCTAGTTTTAGGACTAATCAGCCCGAGCAGTTCCTC. This sequence encodes CSASFRTNQPEQFL. The chain couples TRBV20-1 to TRBJ2-1; the D gene is possibly TRBD2 (6 bases). This CDR3 is built from 14 residues. The V end was cut by 3 bases, the J end by 10 bases, with 19 bases between. CDR1 and CDR2 (germline): DFQATT, SNEGSKA (reference sequence).

With regard to this clonotype: One junction end disagrees with the germline gene, perhaps due to a read error. V usage is TRBV18 and J usage is TRBJ2-3; D is unresolved. CDR1 and CDR2 (germline): KGHSH, LQKENI. This CDR3 has 13 residues. CDR3 DNA sequence: TGTGCCAGCTCACTTCTTAGCACAGATACGCAGTGTTTT. This sequence encodes CASSLLSTDTQCF.

In its sample, this clonotype was seen many times. The chain has TRBV20-1 and TRBJ2-5; possible D gene TRBD2, 6 bases. Germline V CDR1 and CDR2: DFQATT, SNEGSKA (reference sequence). Trimming took off 5 bases at V and 1 base at J, with 11 bases between the two ends. The CDR3 consists of 13 residues. CDR3 loop: CSAGSGTQETQYF. CDR3 DNA sequence: TGCAGTGCTGGTAGCGGAACCCAAGAGACCCAGTACTTC.

This clonotype was observed at least ten times. The CDR3: CASTTDRAGELFF. In DNA, the CDR3 is TGTGCCAGCACTACCGACAGGGCCGGGGAGCTGTTTTTT. The chain is built from TRBV2 and TRBJ2-2; 7 bases align to TRBD1. Per germline, CDR1 SNHLY and CDR2 FYNNEI. This CDR3 is built from 13 residues. The J segment lost 6 bases and the V segment lost 7 bases, leaving 5 bases of the junction unmatched.

This clonotype was observed at least ten times. The V call is TRBV12-3 or TRBV12-4, the J call TRBJ2-1, with TRBD2 matching 8 bases. The length of the CDR3 is 16 residues. V shed 2 bases, J shed 7 bases, and the junction held 10 bases outside the gene matches. CDR3 sequence: CASSLRSGRYKNEQFF. CDR3 DNA sequence: TGTGCCAGCAGTTTAAGGAGCGGGAGATACAAGAATGAGCAGTTCTTC.

This clonotype was detected ten times or more. The chain has TRBV9 and TRBJ2-1; the match to TRBD2 covers 8 bases. The J segment lost 9 bases and the V segment lost 0 bases, leaving 8 bases of the junction unmatched. Germline loops: CDR1 SGDLS, CDR2 YYNGEE. This CDR3 comprises 15 residues. In DNA, the CDR3 is TGTGCCAGCAGCGTAGAGAGCGGGAGCACAGGTGAGCAGTTCTTC. Amino acids: CASSVESGSTGEQFF.